This TCR beta chain was identified in a study of blood T cell repertoires in COVID-19. In the study overall: COVID-19 samples, acute and convalescent, were from the United States, Italy and Spain. PBMCs, B-cell-depleted T cells, or T cells provided the cDNA or gDNA that made up the material.

Original handling: Reference gene primer amplification in the assay estimated nucleated cell counts. The repertoire was sequenced with immunoSEQ multiplex PCR; TCRdb's copy has only in-frame clones and lacks some. Clone size and the V and J calls come from that table; the DNA yielded D and trimming. The top ten clones hold less than 2.5% of a sample with under 300,000 clones, roughly 89% of them seen once. V gave up 3 bases and J gave up 4 bases; unmatched junction bases: 5. Germline assignment: CDR1 SGHAT and CDR2 FQNNGV. The CDR3 runs 14 residues. This clonotype was obtained from a man aged 50 to 60 with acute or convalescent COVID-19. Input material: peripheral blood. J is TRBJ1-1 and V is TRBV11-2; TRBD1 agrees at 7 bases. CDR3 bases: TGTGCCAGCAGCTTCGCCAGGGGGGCCACTGAAGCTTTCTTT. Protein product: CASSFARGATEAFF.